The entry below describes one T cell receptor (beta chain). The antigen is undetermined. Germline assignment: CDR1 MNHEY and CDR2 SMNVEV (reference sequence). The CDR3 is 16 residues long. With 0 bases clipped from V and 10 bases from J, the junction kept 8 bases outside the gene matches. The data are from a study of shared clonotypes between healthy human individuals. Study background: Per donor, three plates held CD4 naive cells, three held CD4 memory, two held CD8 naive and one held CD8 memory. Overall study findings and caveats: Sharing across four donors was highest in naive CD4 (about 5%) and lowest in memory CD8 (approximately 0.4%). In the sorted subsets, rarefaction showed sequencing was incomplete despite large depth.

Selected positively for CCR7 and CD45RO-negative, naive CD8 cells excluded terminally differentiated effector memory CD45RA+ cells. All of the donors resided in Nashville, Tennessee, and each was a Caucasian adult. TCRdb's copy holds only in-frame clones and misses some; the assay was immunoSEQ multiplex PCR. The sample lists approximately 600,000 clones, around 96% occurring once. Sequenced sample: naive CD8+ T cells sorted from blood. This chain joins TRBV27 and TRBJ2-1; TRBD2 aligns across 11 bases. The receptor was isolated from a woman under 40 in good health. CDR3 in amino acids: CASSLSLAGGLVEQFF. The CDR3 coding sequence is TGTGCCAGCAGTTTATCGCTAGCGGGAGGCTTGGTCGAGCAGTTCTTC.